A single sample is the source of the 18 T cell receptor beta chains below, sequenced in a study of read filtering for tumor transcriptome and immune sequencing (dated by TCRdb to 2019 to 2021). The data were produced on an Illumina HiSeq 4000. TCR libraries were built from approximately 0.4 ug RNA with the Immunoverse kit, using molecular barcoded adaptors covering alpha/delta and beta/gamma chains. TCRdb itself trimmed the public reads at Q25 with fastp, ran MiXCR and retained productive beta chains. Identical CDR3 protein sequences are pooled into one entry, listed with their most common genes and DNA. The sample data list 40,000 to 50,000 distinct CDR3 sequences, and roughly 12% of these were observed just once. The top ten hold approximately 28% of the sample. Sequenced input: a population of CD138-negative cells sorted from bone marrow. What the cell subset or site label conveys for this sample: bone marrow mononuclear cells depleted of CD138+ plasma/myeloma cells by negative magnetic selection. Receptors were obtained from a donor at least 40 years old with multiple myeloma.

This clonotype showed up many times. This chain uses TRBV4-3 with TRBJ1-2; no firm D call. Per germline, CDR1 LGHNA and CDR2 YSLEER. The CDR3 contains 14 residues. Between the trimmed V and J ends, which lost 0 bases and 4 bases, there was a span of 9 bases. The DNA for the CDR3 is TGCGCCAGCAGCCAAGAGCAGTCTCCCTATGGCTACACCTTC. This gives the protein CASSQEQSPYGYTF.

This clonotype was observed many times. The J gene is TRBJ2-7, the V gene TRBV6-5; 13 positions agree with TRBD2. The V gene's germline CDR1 is MNHEY and CDR2 SVGAGI. Trimming took 4 bases from V and 3 from J; bases not matched to a gene: 6. The CDR3 runs to 16 residues. CDR3 DNA: TGTGCCAGCAGTTCTCGACTAGCGGGAGGACGCTACGAGCAGTACTTC. Its protein is CASSSRLAGGRYEQYF.

A word on this clonotype: A much larger clone lies one base from this, so it may be a read error. The conserved final phenylalanine or tryptophan is absent from the CDR3, which likely points to a read error. The V call is TRBV29-1, the J call TRBJ2-1; D not resolved. There are 12 residues in the CDR3. V was cut by 2 bases and J by 4 bases, with 6 bases left in between. Germline assignment: CDR1 SQVTM and CDR2 ANQGSEA. This chain's CDR3 is CSVERNYNEQFS. CDR3 sequence (DNA): TGCAGCGTTGAACGCAATTACAATGAGCAGTTCTCC.

On this clonotype itself: A read error is possible here, since a much larger clone lies one base away. The V and J genes are TRBV28 and TRBJ2-5, with 9 bases matching TRBD2. CDR1 is MDHEN, CDR2 SYDVKM, per germline. V was clipped by 7 bases and J by 4 bases; unmatched bases: 10. The CDR3 length is 15 residues. The CDR3 loop reads CASKGGGDYSETQYF. The CDR3 DNA is TGTGCCAGCAAGGGCGGGGGGGACTATTCAGAGACCCAGTACTTC.

This clonotype has ten or more counts. The chain joins TRBV20-1 to TRBJ1-1, with D possibly matching TRBD1 (5 bases). The germline V gene has CDR1 DFQATT and CDR2 SNEGSKA (reference sequence). This CDR3 has 12 amino acids. The V and J ends lost 5 bases and 6 bases respectively, with 13 bases between them. CDR3 protein: CSAPRRDAEAFF. The DNA of the CDR3 is TGCAGTGCTCCGAGGCGGGACGCTGAAGCTTTCTTT.

This clonotype was picked up many times. This chain uses TRBV6-1 with TRBJ2-2; D is perhaps TRBD2 (5 bases). CDR3 length: 13 amino acids. Trimming pared 6 bases from V and 7 bases from J, leaving 12 bases between. Germline-derived CDR1 and CDR2 are MNHNS and SASEGT. CDR3 in DNA: TGTGCCAGCAGGAAAGACCGGGACGGGGAGCTGTTTTTT. This translates into CASRKDRDGELFF.

This clonotype was counted ten times or more. The chain carries TRBV7-9 and TRBJ2-1; the D gene is possibly TRBD2 (6 bases). The CDR3 covers 12 residues. V was pared by 5 bases and J by 7 bases, with 9 bases between. Per germline, CDR1 SEHNR and CDR2 FQNEAQ (reference sequence). The CDR3 DNA reads TGTGCCAGCAGCAATAGCGGAAATGAGCAGTTCTTC. It translates to CASSNSGNEQFF.

Turning to this clonotype: Relative to the germline gene, one junction end is altered; a read error may explain this. This chain joins TRBV10-3 and TRBJ2-1; 7 bases align to TRBD1. Germline CDR1 is ENHRY and CDR2 is SYGVKD. The CDR3 totals 15 residues. The CDR3 nucleotides are TGTGCCATCAGGGGGGCTCGAGACAGGGACCATGAGCAGCTCTTC. This sequence encodes CAIRGARDRDHEQLF.

This clonotype was observed many times. This chain uses TRBV7-2 with TRBJ2-5; D is possibly TRBD2 (6 bases). Trimming shortened V by 0 bases and J by 5 bases, and 16 bases separated the two germline ends. CDR1 and CDR2 (germline): SGHTA, FQGNSA. CDR3 length: 16 residues. The CDR3 coding sequence is TGTGCCAGCAGCTTAGCGGGCGGGATCTTAGGGGAGACCCAGTACTTC. Protein: CASSLAGGILGETQYF.

Points on this clonotype: One end of the junction fails to match germline, which may point to a read error. The gene calls are TRBV28 and TRBJ2-1; D gene ambiguous. CDR1 is MDHEN and CDR2 is SYDVKM in the germline V gene. The CDR3 loop spans 14 amino acids. CDR3 nucleotide sequence: TGTGCCAGCAACTATGAGCGTTCCTACAATGGGCAGTTCTTC. It translates to CASNYERSYNGQFF.

This clonotype has at least ten counts. This sequence joins TRBV5-1 and TRBJ2-5; D possibly corresponds to TRBD1 (5 bases). The CDR3 sequence is 13 residues long. Per the germline V gene, CDR1 is SGHRS and CDR2 is YFSETQ. V shed 4 bases and J shed 5 bases, with 12 bases lying between them. The CDR3 spells CASSGHWGETQYF. The CDR3 DNA reads TGCGCCAGCAGCGGACATTGGGGCGAGACCCAGTACTTC.

This clonotype came up many times. V is TRBV29-1 and J is TRBJ2-7, with 9 positions matching TRBD1. The CDR3 is 13 residues long. Germline-derived CDR1 and CDR2 are SQVTM and ANQGSEA. Trimming cost V 4 bases and J 5 bases; bases outside gene matches: 6. CDR3 protein: CSVAPGQGHEQYF. The CDR3 nucleotides read TGCAGCGTTGCCCCGGGACAGGGTCACGAGCAGTACTTC.

Ten or more counts support this clonotype. The rearrangement uses TRBV4-3 and TRBJ2-3; 11 bases are a match to TRBD2. Germline V gene data show CDR1 as LGHNA and CDR2 as YSLEER. The CDR3 is 15 residues long. V lost 2 bases and J lost 4; bases outside the gene matches: 2. The CDR3 here is CASSQTSGRPDTQYF. The CDR3 DNA follows: TGCGCCAGCAGCCAAACTAGCGGGAGACCAGATACGCAGTATTTT.

Many counts were recorded for this clonotype. CDR3 sequence: CASSLGRASGRNEQFF. The CDR3 coding sequence is TGTGCCAGCAGTTTAGGTCGGGCTAGCGGGAGAAATGAGCAGTTCTTC. The rearrangement joins TRBV12-3 or TRBV12-4 to TRBJ2-1; TRBD2 aligns across 10 bases. The CDR3 runs to 16 residues. With 1 base clipped from V and 7 bases from J, the junction kept 7 bases outside the gene matches.

In regard to this clonotype: A read error may explain this, as a much larger clone is one base away. The chain uses TRBV20-1 and TRBJ1-1; 7 bases map to TRBD1. The CDR3 spans 17 residues. The V segment lost 5 bases and the J segment 3 bases; nucleotides outside the gene matches: 18. The germline V gene encodes CDR1 DFQATT and CDR2 SNEGSKA (reference sequence). CDR3 bases: TGCAGTGCTTGGGTATCGGACAGGCGAGGCTTGCACACTGAAGCTTTCTTT. This gives the protein CSAWVSDRRGLHTEAFF.

This clonotype has ten or more counts. The chain joins TRBV20-1 to TRBJ2-7; 11 nucleotides match TRBD2. Germline loops: CDR1 DFQATT, CDR2 SNEGSKA (reference sequence). J was trimmed by 1 base and V by 5 bases; bases with no gene match: 7. The CDR3 consists of 15 residues. CDR3 amino acids: CSALDSGRASYEQYF. As DNA, the CDR3 is TGCAGTGCTCTAGATAGCGGGAGGGCATCCTACGAGCAGTACTTC.

The sample holds many counts of this clonotype. The chain combines TRBV19 with TRBJ1-1, with TRBD1 as a possible D gene (6 bases). V lost 4 bases and J lost 5, with 11 bases in between. This CDR3 is built from 13 residues. CDR1 is LNHDA, CDR2 SQIVND, per germline (reference sequence). Written as DNA, the CDR3 is TGTGCCAGTAGTAACACAGGGAGAACTGAAGCTTTCTTT. Amino acids: CASSNTGRTEAFF.

In its sample, this clonotype was seen many times. V and J are TRBV5-1 and TRBJ2-7, with D perhaps TRBD1 or TRBD2 (5 bases each). Between the trimmed V and J ends, which lost 3 bases and 2 bases, there was a span of 18 bases. CDR1 is SGHRS, CDR2 YFSETQ, per germline. The CDR3 runs 16 residues. In DNA, the CDR3 is TGCGCCAGCAGCTGGAAACGGGGCAACTTCACCTACGAGCAGTACTTC. Translated: CASSWKRGNFTYEQYF.